A selection of T cell receptor beta chains follows, all from one sample in a study of a mutant IDH1 vaccine in newly diagnosed glioma. Assay used: immunoSEQ multiplex PCR; TCRdb lists only in-frame clones, some missing. The table lists 30,000 to 45,000 clones, roughly 80% of them singletons. No antigen is known for these receptors. The starting material was peripheral blood mononuclear cells (PBMCs), obtained from a glioma patient whose treatment included an IDH1 peptide vaccine. These receptor sequences come from a woman aged 25-40 years with glioma. Some clones in this sample may be carry-over from other donors' samples. Both conserved end residues are part of each CDR3. The D gene is left open where the match is weak. Expanded clones are given a class, and other clones once, few, many or no size at all.

>few|TRBJ2-7|TRBV28|.
CASSLLAAWQYF
TGTGCCAGCAGTTTACTAGCCGCCTGGCAGTACTTC
>.|TRBJ1-1|TRBV27|.
CASSPRIGGDPEAFF
TGTGCCAGCAGTCCCCGTATCGGGGGGGACCCTGAAGCTTTCTTT
>.|TRBJ1-2|TRBV7-8|TRBD1
CASSPLEGAGQIYGYTF
TGTGCCAGCAGCCCCCTGGAGGGGGCGGGCCAAATCTATGGCTACACCTTC
>few|TRBJ2-5|TRBV29-1|TRBD1
CSGRKTGHETQYF
TGCAGCGGAAGAAAGACAGGGCACGAGACCCAGTACTTC
>.|TRBJ2-1|TRBV6-1|.
CASRRDTISYNEQFF
TGTGCCAGCAGGCGGGACACAATATCCTACAATGAGCAGTTCTTC
>.|TRBJ1-5|TRBV6-1|.
CASSAPTAYSNQPQHF
TGTGCCAGCAGTGCCCCGACAGCTTATAGCAATCAGCCCCAGCATTTT
>.|TRBJ1-2|TRBV15|.
CATSRDGRSNTYGYTF
TGTGCCACCAGCAGAGATGGCAGATCCAACACCTATGGCTACACCTTC
>.|TRBJ2-1|TRBV7-2|.
CASTLGGPYNEQFF
TGTGCCAGCACCCTGGGCGGACCCTACAATGAGCAGTTCTTC
>once|TRBJ2-7|TRBV5-1|.
CASSQKGGADEQYF
TGCGCCAGCAGCCAAAAGGGTGGGGCCGACGAGCAGTACTTC
>.|TRBJ2-3|TRBV6-6|.
CAVPGPGEDTQYF
TGTGCCGTTCCGGGTCCCGGAGAAGATACGCAGTATTTT
>.|TRBJ2-7|TRBV29-1|.
CSRAGEQYF
TGCAGTCGGGCGGGCGAGCAGTACTTC
>few|TRBJ2-2|TRBV5-5|TRBD2
CASSLDLAGVAPGELFF
TGTGCCAGCAGCTTGGACCTAGCGGGGGTAGCCCCCGGGGAGCTGTTTTTT
>.|TRBJ1-5|TRBV30|.
CAWSVSGNQPQHF
TGTGCCTGGAGTGTATCGGGTAATCAGCCCCAGCATTTT
>.|TRBJ1-1|TRBV4-2|.
CASSQVFGENTEAFF
TGTGCCAGCAGCCAAGTTTTCGGGGAGAACACTGAAGCTTTCTTT
>.|TRBJ1-5|TRBV6-5|.
CASSYGSWQPQHF
TGTGCCAGCAGTTACGGTAGTTGGCAGCCCCAGCATTTT
>.|TRBJ2-7|TRBV14|TRBD2
CASSPEGGSGNYEQYF
TGTGCCAGCAGCCCGGAGGGAGGGTCAGGGAACTACGAGCAGTACTTC
>few|TRBJ1-1|TRBV27|TRBD1
CASTPNRPGGALNTEAFF
TGTGCCAGCACTCCGAATCGACCAGGGGGAGCCTTGAACACTGAAGCTTTCTTT
>few|TRBJ1-1|TRBV6-1|.
CASSFANTEAFF
TGTGCCAGCAGTTTCGCTAACACTGAAGCTTTCTTT
>.|TRBJ2-3|TRBV7-9|.
CASSSLTNPTDTQYF
TGTGCCAGCAGCTCTCTCACCAACCCCACAGATACGCAGTATTTT
>.|TRBJ1-5|TRBV28|TRBD1
CASRTVGRGNSNQPQHF
TGTGCCAGCAGAACAGTGGGCAGGGGGAATAGCAATCAGCCCCAGCATTTT